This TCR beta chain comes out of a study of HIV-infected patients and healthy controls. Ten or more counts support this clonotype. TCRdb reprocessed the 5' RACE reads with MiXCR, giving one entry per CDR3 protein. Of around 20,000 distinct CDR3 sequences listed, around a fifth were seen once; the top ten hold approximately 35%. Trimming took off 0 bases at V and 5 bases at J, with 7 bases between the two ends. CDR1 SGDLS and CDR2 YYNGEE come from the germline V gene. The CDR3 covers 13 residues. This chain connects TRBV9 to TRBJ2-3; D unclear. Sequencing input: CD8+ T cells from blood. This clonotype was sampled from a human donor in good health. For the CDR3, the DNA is TGTGCCAGCAGCGTAGCTACAAGAGATACGCAGTATTTT. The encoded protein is CASSVATRDTQYF.